This entry features one T cell receptor beta chain sequence. Its cognate antigen is unknown. These data are taken from a study of pediatric ulcerative colitis. Study observations and caveats: A couple of rectal clonotypes were found only in ulcerative colitis patients, all of them. Ulcerative colitis patients shared more blood-rectal clones than controls. Rectal repertoires separated controls, mild-moderate and acute severe colitis. Blood samples from a couple of patients yielded substantially fewer templates and were excluded from blood-rectal overlap analysis.

During colonoscopy, one to two rectal pinch biopsies were collected. Data came from immunoSEQ multiplex PCR; TCRdb stores just in-frame clones and leaves some out. The sample lists 20,000 to 30,000 clones, about 69% seen once, with under 10% in the top ten. The CDR3 length is 16 residues. Germline V lookup: CDR1 LGHNA, CDR2 YSLEER. J was trimmed by 8 bases and V by 0 bases; bases with no gene match: 6. V is TRBV4-3 and J is TRBJ2-1; TRBD2 agrees at 11 bases. The specimen was gut tissue. The clonotype originates from a boy under 18 with severe ulcerative colitis. In DNA form, the CDR3 reads TGCGCCAGCAGCCAAGAAGCTACTAGCGGGAGTTATGAGCAGTTCTTC. The encoded protein is CASSQEATSGSYEQFF.